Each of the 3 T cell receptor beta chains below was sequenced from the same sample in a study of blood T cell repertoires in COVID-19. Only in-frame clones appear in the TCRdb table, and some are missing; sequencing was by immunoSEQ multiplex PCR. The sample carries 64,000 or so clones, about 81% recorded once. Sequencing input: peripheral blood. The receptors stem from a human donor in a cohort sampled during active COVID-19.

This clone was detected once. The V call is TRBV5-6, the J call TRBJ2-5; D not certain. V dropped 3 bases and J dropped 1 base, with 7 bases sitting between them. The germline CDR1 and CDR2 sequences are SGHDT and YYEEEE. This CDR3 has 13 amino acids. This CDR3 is CASSWAVQETQYF. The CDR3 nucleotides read TGTGCCAGCAGCTGGGCAGTCCAAGAGACCCAGTACTTC.

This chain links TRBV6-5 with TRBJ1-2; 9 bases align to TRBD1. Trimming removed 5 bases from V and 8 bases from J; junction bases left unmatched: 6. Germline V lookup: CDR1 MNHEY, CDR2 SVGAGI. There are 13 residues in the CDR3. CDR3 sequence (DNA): TGTGCCAGCAGTCCGGGACAGGGAAGAGGCTACACCTTC. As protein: CASSPGQGRGYTF.

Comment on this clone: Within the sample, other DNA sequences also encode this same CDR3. The CDR3 loop reads CASSSLAGGPGELFF. The CDR3, as DNA: TGCGCCAGCAGCTCCCTAGCGGGGGGTCCCGGGGAGCTGTTTTTT. V and J are TRBV5-1 and TRBJ2-2; 11 bases are shared with TRBD2. Unmatched junction bases numbered 4, after V lost 3 bases and J lost 6 bases. This CDR3 spans 15 amino acids. The germline V gene has CDR1 SGHRS and CDR2 YFSETQ.